The 26 T cell receptor beta chains listed next were all sequenced from one sample in a study of blood T cell repertoires in COVID-19. Here immunoSEQ multiplex PCR was the method, and the copy in TCRdb shows in-frame clones only, minus some. This table has 400,000 or so clones, approximately 91% appearing once. Sequencing used peripheral blood. These receptors came from a woman in her 40s with COVID-19, enrolled during active disease.

This clone occurred once. The CDR3 DNA follows: TGTGCCAGCAGCTGGGACAGGGCGGGAGGCTACACCTTC. Its protein product is CASSWDRAGGYTF. This chain connects TRBV28 to TRBJ1-2, with TRBD1 matching 9 bases. The CDR3 is 13 residues long. With V trimmed by 6 bases and J by 8 bases, 7 bases remained unmatched. CDR1 is MDHEN and CDR2 is SYDVKM in the germline V gene.

The rearrangement joins TRBV24-1 to TRBJ2-1; 9 bases are shared with TRBD1. Germline CDR1 reads KGHDR; CDR2 reads SFDVKD. With 6 bases clipped from V and 8 bases from J, the junction kept 10 bases outside the gene matches. The CDR3 loop spans 15 amino acids. This CDR3 is CATSTGTGNPYEQFF. The CDR3 DNA reads as TGTGCCACCAGTACCGGGACAGGGAACCCATATGAGCAGTTCTTC.

The chain joins TRBV28 to TRBJ1-2; D may be TRBD1 (6 bases). The CDR3 consists of 15 residues. V was clipped by 4 bases and J by 2 bases, with 14 bases between them. Per the germline V gene, CDR1 is MDHEN and CDR2 is SYDVKM. CDR3 protein: CASSSSRGGNYGYTF. In DNA form, the CDR3 reads TGTGCCAGCAGTTCAAGTCGGGGGGGCAACTATGGCTACACCTTC.

The chain recombines TRBV9 with TRBJ2-7, with D possibly TRBD2 on 6 matching bases. Germline CDR1 and CDR2: SGDLS and YYNGEE. CDR3 length equals 15 residues. Trimming cost V 3 bases and J 7 bases, with 20 bases left between them. For the CDR3, the DNA is TGTGCCAGCAGCGAGTTTAGCGGACCCCCGGAAGAGCAGTACTTC. Translating gives CASSEFSGPPEEQYF.

The chain has TRBV7-2 and TRBJ2-7, with TRBD2 matching 8 bases. After removal of 3 bases from V and 2 bases from J, the junction contained 9 bases not matched to a gene. The germline V gene has CDR1 SGHTA and CDR2 FQGNSA. The CDR3 consists of 16 residues. This CDR3 reads CASSLVGAGGAYEQYF. The CDR3 coding sequence is TGTGCCAGCAGCTTGGTAGGGGCGGGAGGAGCCTACGAGCAGTACTTC. The entire variable domain, with the rest obtained from reference TRBV7-2 and TRBJ2-7, is as follows: GAGVSQSPSNKVTEKGKDVELRCDPISGHTALYWYRQSLGQGLEFLIYFQGNSAPDKSGLPSDRFSAERTGGSVSTLTIQRTQQEDSAVYLCASSLVGAGGAYEQYFGPGTRLTVT.

This clone has ten or more counts. This chain connects TRBV11-2 to TRBJ2-2, with D tentatively TRBD2 (6 bases). CDR3 length: 16 amino acids. Germline lookup yields CDR1 SGHAT and CDR2 FQNNGV. Trimming removed 5 bases from V and 4 bases from J, with 17 bases in between. The CDR3 here is CASSATRGSLTGELFF. The CDR3 DNA reads as TGTGCCAGCAGCGCGACCCGGGGGTCCCTCACCGGGGAGCTGTTTTTT.

This clone was seen just once. The V call is TRBV19, the J call TRBJ1-5; the match to TRBD1 covers 7 bases. V was pared by 2 bases and J by 10 bases, with 11 bases of the junction left unmatched. Germline CDR1 LNHDA, CDR2 SQIVND (reference sequence). This CDR3 is built from 15 residues. The CDR3 region is CASSIRGDRFQPQHF. CDR3 sequence (DNA): TGTGCCAGTAGTATAAGGGGGGACAGATTCCAACCCCAGCATTTT. Using reference TRBV19 and TRBJ1-5 for the parts outside the CDR3, the full variable domain is DGGITQSPKYLFRKEGQNVTLSCEQNLNHDAMYWYRQDPGQGLRLIYYSQIVNDFQKGDIAEGYSVSREKKESFPLTVTSAQKNPTAFYLCASSIRGDRFQPQHFGDGTRLSIL.

The J gene is TRBJ2-5, the V gene TRBV10-3; 11 bases are shared with TRBD2. Germline trimming cut 6 bases from V and 4 bases from J; bases unmatched to any gene: 7. Germline V gene sequence: CDR1 ENHRY, CDR2 SYGVKD. This CDR3 comprises 15 residues. The CDR3 is CAISQLAGVGETQYF. DNA for the CDR3: TGTGCCATCAGCCAACTAGCGGGGGTCGGAGAGACCCAGTACTTC.

The genes are TRBV9 and TRBJ2-1; 9 bases match TRBD2. Germline V CDR1 and CDR2: SGDLS, YYNGEE. V lost 0 bases to trimming and J lost 6 bases; unmatched junction nucleotides: 13. The CDR3 extends over 18 amino acids. Here the CDR3 reads CASSVALNAGGPRNEQFF. CDR3 DNA: TGTGCCAGCAGCGTAGCTTTAAATGCGGGAGGGCCTCGCAATGAGCAGTTCTTC.

The V call is TRBV6-5, the J call TRBJ1-1, with TRBD1 matching over 8 bases. The CDR3 covers 14 residues. J gave up 5 bases and V 6 bases, and 8 bases lay outside the gene matches. Germline V gene sequence: CDR1 MNHEY, CDR2 SVGAGI. CDR3 sequence: CASRMTGADTEAFF. DNA for the CDR3: TGTGCCAGCAGGATGACAGGGGCGGATACTGAAGCTTTCTTT.

V gene TRBV27 combines with J gene TRBJ2-7, with 12 bases that match TRBD2. The CDR3 is 15 residues long. Germline values: CDR1 MNHEY, CDR2 SMNVEV (reference sequence). Germline trimming cut 5 bases from V and 4 bases from J; bases unmatched to any gene: 6. This chain's CDR3 is CASSVTSGSAYEQYF. The CDR3 region has the DNA TGTGCCAGCAGTGTGACTAGCGGGAGTGCGTACGAGCAGTACTTC.

This chain uses TRBV7-9 with TRBJ1-3; D remains unclear. The CDR3 has 12 residues. The germline V and J ends were trimmed by 5 bases and 2 bases, with 4 bases remaining between them. Germline-derived CDR1 and CDR2 are SEHNR and FQNEAQ (reference sequence). CDR3 DNA sequence: TGTGCCAGCAGCCCAACTGGAAACACCATATATTTT. Translation gives CASSPTGNTIYF.

The rearrangement uses TRBV28 and TRBJ2-5; the D is unclear. The CDR3 is 15 residues long. CDR1 and CDR2 (germline): MDHEN, SYDVKM. V dropped 6 bases and J dropped 3 bases, with 17 bases sitting between them. The CDR3 DNA sequence: TGTGCCAGCAGCTTAGGTAGTGAGGTAGAAGAGACCCAGTACTTC. Encoded protein: CASSLGSEVEETQYF. The full variable domain, its missing parts supplied by reference TRBV28 and TRBJ2-5, is DVKVTQSSRYLVKRTGEKVFLECVQDMDHENMFWYRQDPGLGLRLIYFSYDVKMKEKGDIPEGYSVSREKKERFSLILESASTNQTSMYLCASSLGSEVEETQYFGPGTRLLVL.

This sequence joins TRBV14 and TRBJ1-6; 9 positions agree with TRBD1. Germline trimming cut 4 bases from V and 7 bases from J; bases unmatched to any gene: 5. CDR3 length equals 15 residues. Germline V gene sequence: CDR1 SGHDN, CDR2 FVKESK. CDR3 sequence reads: CASSLRQGGNSPLHF. CDR3 in DNA: TGTGCCAGCAGCCTCCGACAGGGGGGGAATTCACCCCTCCACTTT.

The chain carries TRBV27 and TRBJ1-4; D is uncertain. The V gene's germline CDR1 is MNHEY and CDR2 SMNVEV (reference sequence). This CDR3 spans 15 amino acids. V was pared by 3 bases and J by 4 bases, with 12 bases between. CDR3 in DNA: TGTGCCAGCAGTTTGATCGGGTCGTATAATGAAAAACTGTTTTTT. It yields the protein CASSLIGSYNEKLFF.

The V gene is TRBV6-1, the J gene TRBJ1-2; TRBD1 matches at 10 bases. Germline CDR1 and CDR2: MNHNS and SASEGT. The CDR3 covers 15 residues. V was clipped by 3 bases and J by 6 bases; unmatched bases: 7. The CDR3 region is CASSDLGQGSHGYTF. CDR3 DNA sequence: TGTGCCAGCAGTGACCTGGGACAGGGGAGCCATGGCTACACCTTC.

V gene TRBV7-2 combines with J gene TRBJ2-3, with 8 bases lining up with TRBD1. Trimming at V came to 2 bases and at J to 8 bases, leaving 9 bases not matched to a gene. CDR3 length equals 15 residues. Germline V CDR1 and CDR2: SGHTA, FQGNSA. CDR3 nucleotides: TGTGCCAGCAGCTTAATCCCTGACAGGGGTAGTACGCAGTATTTT. It codes for CASSLIPDRGSTQYF.

This chain connects TRBV28 to TRBJ2-2; 10 nucleotides line up with TRBD2. This CDR3 region has 16 residues. From germline, CDR1 is MDHEN and CDR2 SYDVKM. The V segment lost 6 bases and the J segment 6 bases; nucleotides outside the gene matches: 10. The CDR3 DNA sequence: TGTGCCAGCAGCATGAGCGGGGGGGCAATGTCCGGGGAGCTGTTTTTT. This translates into CASSMSGGAMSGELFF.

This sequence joins TRBV28 and TRBJ2-7; D unresolved. This CDR3 has 16 residues. The V and J ends lost 10 bases and 2 bases respectively, with 24 bases between them. CDR1 MDHEN and CDR2 SYDVKM come from the germline V gene. CDR3 sequence: CATLAFKAAPTYEQYF. DNA for the CDR3: TGTGCCACCTTAGCATTTAAGGCGGCGCCCACCTACGAGCAGTACTTC. Looking up the rest from reference TRBV28 and TRBJ2-7 gives the full variable domain: DVKVTQSSRYLVKRTGEKVFLECVQDMDHENMFWYRQDPGLGLRLIYFSYDVKMKEKGDIPEGYSVSREKKERFSLILESASTNQTSMYLCATLAFKAAPTYEQYFGPGTRLTVT.

The gene calls are TRBV6-2 or TRBV6-3 and TRBJ1-4; D gene unclear. The V gene lost 7 bases and the J gene lost 2 bases, with 11 bases spanning the gap. This CDR3 region has 14 residues. Germline loops: CDR1 MNHEY, CDR2 SVGEGT. Here the CDR3 DNA reads TGTGCCAGCACCCCCGCGAGGACTAATGAAAAACTGTTTTTT. Encoded protein: CASTPARTNEKLFF.

This sequence joins TRBV28 and TRBJ2-1, with a possible D match to TRBD2 (7 bases). V lost 2 bases, J lost 8 bases, and 13 bases lay in between. Germline V gives CDR1 MDHEN, CDR2 SYDVKM. CDR3 length equals 14 residues. CDR3 region: CASSLRLAGDEQFF. As DNA, the CDR3 is TGTGCCAGCAGTTTACGACTAGCAGGGGATGAGCAGTTCTTC.

The rearrangement joins TRBV6-1 to TRBJ1-4, with 9 bases that match TRBD1. The ends lost 4 bases at V and 7 bases at J; junction bases unmatched: 10. Germline loops: CDR1 MNHNS, CDR2 SASEGT. The CDR3 contains 16 residues. The CDR3 protein is CASSGQGQGVSEKLFF. The CDR3 DNA sequence: TGTGCCAGCAGTGGACAGGGACAGGGAGTTAGTGAAAAACTGTTTTTT.

The chain recombines TRBV7-2 with TRBJ1-6, with no clear D. Germline loops: CDR1 SGHTA, CDR2 FQGNSA. CDR3 size: 14 residues. The V end lost 3 bases, the J end lost 2 bases, and 5 bases lay between the germline ends. CDR3 DNA sequence: TGTGCCAGCAGCTTGAACACCTATAATTCACCCCTCCACTTT. This gives the protein CASSLNTYNSPLHF.

This chain uses TRBV24-1 with TRBJ2-7, with 8 positions matching TRBD2. The CDR3 length is 14 residues. Germline CDR1 reads KGHDR; CDR2 reads SFDVKD. J lost 3 bases, V lost 7 bases, and 7 bases had no gene match. The CDR3 sequence is CATRLLADDYEQYF. The CDR3 nucleotides read TGTGCCACCAGGCTACTAGCGGACGACTACGAGCAGTACTTC.

The chain combines TRBV13 with TRBJ2-7, with D unclear. Germline V gives CDR1 PRHDT, CDR2 FYEKMQ (reference sequence). The V end was cut by 5 bases, the J end by 6 bases, with 11 bases between. This CDR3 has 12 residues. CDR3 DNA sequence: TGTGCCAGCAGCGGCTCCCCATCCGAGCAGTACTTC. Amino acids: CASSGSPSEQYF.

The chain couples TRBV6-2 or TRBV6-3 to TRBJ2-2; D perhaps matches TRBD1 (6 bases). This CDR3 has 15 amino acids. The germline V gene encodes CDR1 MNHEY and CDR2 SVGEGT. V was trimmed by 0 bases and J by 4 bases, leaving 9 bases between them. The chain's CDR3 is CASSYSKQGTGELFF. In DNA, the CDR3 is TGTGCCAGCAGTTACTCGAAACAGGGCACCGGGGAGCTGTTTTTT.